This entry lists 22 T cell receptor beta chains sequenced from one sample in a study of early T cells in non-severe SARS-CoV-2 infection. MiXCR, applied by TCRdb to the 5' RACE reads, yields one record per CDR3 protein. The data contain around 67,000 distinct CDR3 sequences, over 9.5% of them singletons. The starting material was whole blood, obtained at baseline. These receptors were taken from an adult who was a healthcare worker with PCR-confirmed SARS-CoV-2 infection or an uninfected control (not recorded which).

This clonotype showed up many times. J is TRBJ1-6 and V is TRBV6-1, with TRBD1 as a possible D gene (6 bases). V shed 0 bases and J shed 7 bases, with 10 bases lying between them. The germline gives CDR1 MNHNS, CDR2 SASEGT. The CDR3 consists of 15 residues. The CDR3 DNA follows: TGTGCCAGCAGTGAAGCGGTGGGGGGCAATTCACCCCTCCACTTT. It specifies CASSEAVGGNSPLHF.

This clonotype was found a few times. This chain links TRBV10-2 with TRBJ1-2, with 8 nucleotides matching TRBD1. Trimming took 4 bases from V and 5 from J; bases not matched to a gene: 6. Germline loops: CDR1 WSHSY, CDR2 SAAADI. The CDR3 has 14 residues. This CDR3 is CASSALTGVYGYTF. The CDR3 bases are TGCGCCAGCAGTGCCTTGACAGGGGTTTATGGCTACACCTTC.

This clonotype was seen at least ten times. The V call is TRBV11-2, the J call TRBJ2-3, with 9 bases matching TRBD2. J was trimmed by 2 bases and V by 5 bases; bases with no gene match: 5. Germline V lookup: CDR1 SGHAT, CDR2 FQNNGV. The CDR3 is 15 amino acids. The CDR3 sequence is CASSLTSGYTDTQYF. The CDR3 nucleotides read TGTGCCAGCAGCCTGACTAGCGGATACACAGATACGCAGTATTTT. Full variable domain (missing parts from reference TRBV11-2 and TRBJ2-3): EAGVAQSPRYKIIEKRQSVAFWCNPISGHATLYWYQQILGQGPKLLIQFQNNGVVDDSQLPKDRFSAERLKGVDSTLKIQPAKLEDSAVYLCASSLTSGYTDTQYFGPGTRLTVL.

This clonotype was picked up a small number of times. V is TRBV27 and J is TRBJ1-5, with D tentatively TRBD1 (6 bases). V lost 6 bases, J lost 0 bases, and 12 bases lay in between. The CDR3 has 15 residues. The germline V gene has CDR1 MNHEY and CDR2 SMNVEV (reference sequence). The chain's CDR3 is CASRRTGYSNQPQHF. In DNA, the CDR3 is TGTGCCAGCAGACGTACAGGGTATAGCAATCAGCCCCAGCATTTT.

This clonotype was seen ten or more times. The gene calls are TRBV5-1 and TRBJ2-1; 7 positions agree with TRBD2. Germline CDR1 is SGHRS and CDR2 is YFSETQ. The CDR3 runs to 15 residues. With 3 bases clipped from V and 8 bases from J, the junction kept 11 bases outside the gene matches. This chain's CDR3 is CASSWPERGLDEQFF. CDR3 bases: TGCGCCAGCAGCTGGCCAGAGCGGGGTCTCGATGAGCAGTTCTTC. Drawing the rest from reference TRBV5-1 and TRBJ2-1, the complete variable domain is KAGVTQTPRYLIKTRGQQVTLSCSPISGHRSVSWYQQTPGQGLQFLFEYFSETQRNKGNFPGRFSGRQFSNSRSEMNVSTLELGDSALYLCASSWPERGLDEQFFGPGTRLTVL.

This clonotype was seen repeatedly, ten times or more. The chain combines TRBV11-2 with TRBJ2-4; D is possibly TRBD1 (6 bases). The CDR3 extends over 15 amino acids. The ends were cut back, 5 bases at V and 0 bases at J, with 11 bases in the middle. Germline values: CDR1 SGHAT, CDR2 FQNNGV. CDR3 bases: TGTGCCAGCAGCAACCACAGGGTAGCCAAAAACATTCAGTACTTC. This gives the protein CASSNHRVAKNIQYF.

The rearrangement links TRBV19 to TRBJ2-2; D unclear. Trimming pared 4 bases from V and 2 bases from J, leaving 8 bases between. CDR1 and CDR2 (germline): LNHDA, SQIVND (reference sequence). The CDR3 covers 14 residues. The CDR3, as DNA: TGTGCCAGTAGTAGAAGATTTAACACCGGGGAGCTGTTTTTT. Residues: CASSRRFNTGELFF.

This clonotype was seen many times. This chain joins TRBV29-1 and TRBJ2-2; the D gene is possibly TRBD2 (5 bases). CDR3 length equals 15 residues. Germline CDR1 SQVTM, CDR2 ANQGSEA. V lost 6 bases, J lost 7 bases, and 21 bases lay in between. CDR3 protein: CSVESNGKRNGELFF. CDR3 DNA: TGCAGCGTCGAGTCGAACGGGAAAAGGAACGGGGAGCTGTTTTTT.

This chain joins TRBV4-1 and TRBJ1-3; D is perhaps TRBD1 (6 bases). V was pared by 4 bases and J by 4 bases, with 14 bases between. This CDR3 is built from 15 residues. Germline assignment: CDR1 MGHRA and CDR2 YSYEKL. The CDR3 bases are TGCGCCAGCAGCCTTGTCCAGGGGAACGGAAACACCATATATTTT. Its protein is CASSLVQGNGNTIYF.

This clonotype was seen a few times. V usage is TRBV29-1 and J usage is TRBJ2-5, with D tentatively TRBD1 (6 bases). CDR3 size: 13 residues. V was clipped by 7 bases and J by 4 bases, with 16 bases between them. CDR1 is SQVTM, CDR2 ANQGSEA, per germline. CDR3 coding DNA: TGCAGCGGGGGGCGGCTAGTACGAGAGACCCAGTACTTC. It translates to CSGGRLVRETQYF.

This chain connects TRBV11-2 to TRBJ2-7, with no clear D. CDR3 length: 14 amino acids. Trimming removed 5 bases from V and 3 bases from J, with 14 bases in between. Germline V CDR1 and CDR2: SGHAT, FQNNGV. The CDR3: CASSLLRVDYEQYF. The CDR3 nucleotides are TGTGCCAGCAGCCTACTTCGGGTCGACTACGAGCAGTACTTC.

This clonotype was detected a few times. V usage is TRBV6-6 and J usage is TRBJ1-4, with D tentatively TRBD1 (5 bases). V lost 7 bases and J lost 7, with 10 bases in between. CDR3 size: 12 residues. Germline V gene data show CDR1 as MNHNY and CDR2 as SVGAGI (reference sequence). The CDR3 nucleotides are TGTGCCAGCAAATCGGGGGGTGAAAAACTGTTTTTT. Amino acids: CASKSGGEKLFF.

This clonotype was counted a few times. The chain carries TRBV12-3 or TRBV12-4 and TRBJ1-6; D gene uncertain. The CDR3 totals 13 residues. The ends were cut back, 6 bases at V and 7 bases at J, with 10 bases in the middle. The CDR3 here is CASSRSGNSPLHF. CDR3 sequence (DNA): TGTGCCAGCAGCCGCAGTGGCAATTCACCCCTCCACTTT.

This clonotype has only one observation. J is TRBJ2-7 and V is TRBV4-2; D gene unclear. This CDR3 has 14 amino acids. The germline V and J ends were trimmed by 2 bases and 5 bases, with 13 bases remaining between them. Germline CDR1 reads LGHNA; CDR2 reads YNFKEQ. CDR3 DNA: TGTGCCAGCAGCCAACCCCTCGTCTCAAACGAGCAGTACTTC. It encodes CASSQPLVSNEQYF.

This clonotype occurred many times. The V call is TRBV27, the J call TRBJ2-3, with 8 bases identical to TRBD2. The germline V gene has CDR1 MNHEY and CDR2 SMNVEV (reference sequence). The CDR3 runs to 14 residues. The junction had 3 bases not matched to a gene; V was cut back by 2 bases and J by 5 bases. CDR3 coding DNA: TGTGCCAGCAGTTTAGGACTAGCCCAAGATACGCAGTATTTT. It encodes CASSLGLAQDTQYF.

This clonotype was seen a handful of times. The V and J genes are TRBV28 and TRBJ1-6, with unresolved D. Germline V gene data show CDR1 as MDHEN and CDR2 as SYDVKM. This CDR3 comprises 12 residues. V was trimmed by 7 bases and J by 13 bases, leaving 14 bases between them. CDR3 protein: CASTRGGLPLHF. For the CDR3, the DNA is TGTGCCAGCACCCGGGGAGGGCTTCCCCTCCACTTT.

The V call is TRBV4-3, the J call TRBJ2-5, with 7 bases that match TRBD2. The CDR3 extends over 22 amino acids. Germline V CDR1 and CDR2: LGHNA, YSLEER. V was pared by 1 base and J by 1 base, with 24 bases of the junction left unmatched. CDR3: CASSQVTWREEPYERGQETQYF. The DNA of the CDR3 is TGCGCCAGCAGCCAAGTTACGTGGCGTGAGGAGCCTTACGAGCGGGGCCAAGAGACCCAGTACTTC.

This clonotype was seen many times. The chain combines TRBV19 with TRBJ2-2; D perhaps matches TRBD2 (5 bases). This CDR3 has 16 residues. In germline, CDR1 is LNHDA, CDR2 SQIVND (reference sequence). The V end lost 4 bases, the J end lost 1 base, and 13 bases lay between the germline ends. The chain's CDR3 is CASSTGLPKNTGELFF. The CDR3 bases are TGTGCCAGTAGTACCGGACTGCCGAAGAACACCGGGGAGCTGTTTTTT. Looking up the rest from reference TRBV19 and TRBJ2-2 gives the full variable domain: DGGITQSPKYLFRKEGQNVTLSCEQNLNHDAMYWYRQDPGQGLRLIYYSQIVNDFQKGDIAEGYSVSREKKESFPLTVTSAQKNPTAFYLCASSTGLPKNTGELFFGEGSRLTVL.

This clonotype was seen at least ten times. The V gene is TRBV7-6, the J gene TRBJ1-5; weak D call: TRBD1 (5 bases). V lost 5 bases and J lost 4, with 9 bases in between. CDR1 is SGHVS and CDR2 is FNYEAQ in the germline V gene. The CDR3 loop spans 13 amino acids. The CDR3 DNA is TGTGCCAGCAGCCTAGGGGAGAATCAGCCCCAGCATTTT. This sequence encodes CASSLGENQPQHF.

Many counts were recorded for this clonotype. V gene TRBV11-2 combines with J gene TRBJ2-3; 7 bases fit TRBD2. Germline V gene sequence: CDR1 SGHAT, CDR2 FQNNGV. This CDR3 is 15 amino acids long. V shed 1 base and J 4 bases; nucleotides not matched to a gene: 5. The DNA for the CDR3 is TGTGCCAGCAGCTTAGTCGGTGGGAGGGCAGATACGCAGTATTTT. Protein sequence: CASSLVGGRADTQYF.

At least ten counts were recorded for this clonotype. The chain employs TRBV9 and TRBJ2-1; 9 bases line up with TRBD1. The length of the CDR3 is 14 residues. CDR1 and CDR2 from the germline V gene are SGDLS and YYNGEE. After removal of 2 bases from V and 4 bases from J, the junction contained 1 base not matched to a gene. CDR3 loop: CASSVGQGYNEQFF. CDR3 coding DNA: TGTGCCAGCAGCGTGGGACAGGGATACAATGAGCAGTTCTTC.

This clonotype was seen ten or more times. The rearrangement uses TRBV6-6 and TRBJ2-7, with D tentatively TRBD2 (6 bases). The CDR3 spans 15 residues. Germline V gene data show CDR1 as MNHNY and CDR2 as SVGAGI (reference sequence). V was clipped by 5 bases and J by 3 bases, with 17 bases between them. The DNA for the CDR3 is TGTGCCAGCAGTGCCGGGACTCCGTACCGCTACGAGCAGTACTTC. Residues: CASSAGTPYRYEQYF.